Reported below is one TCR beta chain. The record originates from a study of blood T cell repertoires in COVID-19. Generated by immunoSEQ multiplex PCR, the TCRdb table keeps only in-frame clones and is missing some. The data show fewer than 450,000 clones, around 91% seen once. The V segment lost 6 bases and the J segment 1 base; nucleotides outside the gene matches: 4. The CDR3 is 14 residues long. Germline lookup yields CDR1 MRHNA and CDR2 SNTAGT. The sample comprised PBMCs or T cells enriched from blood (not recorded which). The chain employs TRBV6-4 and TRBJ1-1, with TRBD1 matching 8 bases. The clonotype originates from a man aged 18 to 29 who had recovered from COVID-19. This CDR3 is CASSPGQGNTEAFF. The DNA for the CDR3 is TGTGCCAGCAGCCCCGGACAGGGGAACACTGAAGCTTTCTTT.